The clone carrying this T cell receptor (beta chain) occurred once. This entry belongs to a study of shared clonotypes between healthy human individuals. Study-level background: The donors, two women and a few men, were aged 18 to 49. Three plates each covered CD4 naive and memory; CD8 naive two, CD8 memory one.

Unmatched junction bases numbered 7, after V lost 5 bases and J lost 4 bases. Per germline, CDR1 LNHDA and CDR2 SQIVND (reference sequence). This CDR3 spans 15 amino acids. Produced via immunoSEQ multiplex PCR; TCRdb's table is partial and in-frame only. The repertoire has nearly 1,000,000 clones, 60% to 85% of them found once; the top ten carry roughly 1.5%. The receptor was derived from a man aged 18 to 30 in good health. Material for sequencing was memory CD4+ T cells sorted from blood. As for subset: CD45RA-negative fraction. The chain couples TRBV19 to TRBJ2-1; 8 bases are a match to TRBD2. CDR3 DNA: TGTGCCAGTAGTGTATCCGGGACTAGATACAATGAGCAGTTCTTC. It is translated as CASSVSGTRYNEQFF.